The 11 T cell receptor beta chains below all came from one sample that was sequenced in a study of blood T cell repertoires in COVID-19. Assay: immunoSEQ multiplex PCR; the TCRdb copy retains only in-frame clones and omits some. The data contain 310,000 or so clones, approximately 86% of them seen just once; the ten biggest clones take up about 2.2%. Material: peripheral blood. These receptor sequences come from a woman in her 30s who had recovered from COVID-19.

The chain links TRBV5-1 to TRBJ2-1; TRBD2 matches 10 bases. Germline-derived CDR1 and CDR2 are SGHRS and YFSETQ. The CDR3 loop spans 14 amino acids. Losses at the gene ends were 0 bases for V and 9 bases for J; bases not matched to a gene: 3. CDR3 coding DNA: TGCGCCAGCAGCTTGGGAGTAGCGGGAGGTGAGCAGTTCTTC. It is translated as CASSLGVAGGEQFF.

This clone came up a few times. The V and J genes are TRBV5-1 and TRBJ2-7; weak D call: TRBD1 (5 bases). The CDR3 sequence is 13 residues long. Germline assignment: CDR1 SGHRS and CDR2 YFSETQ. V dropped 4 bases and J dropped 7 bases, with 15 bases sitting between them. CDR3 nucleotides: TGCGCCAGCAGCCCCTGGGGCGGAGTTGAGCAGTACTTC. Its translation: CASSPWGGVEQYF.

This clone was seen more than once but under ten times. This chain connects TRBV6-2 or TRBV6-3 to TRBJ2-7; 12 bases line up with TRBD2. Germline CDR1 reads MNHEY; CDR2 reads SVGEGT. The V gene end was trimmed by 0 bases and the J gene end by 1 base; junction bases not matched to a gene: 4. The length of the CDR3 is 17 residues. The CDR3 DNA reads TGTGCCAGCAGTTACTCGACTAGCGGGAGTAGTTCCTACGAGCAGTACTTC. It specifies CASSYSTSGSSSYEQYF.

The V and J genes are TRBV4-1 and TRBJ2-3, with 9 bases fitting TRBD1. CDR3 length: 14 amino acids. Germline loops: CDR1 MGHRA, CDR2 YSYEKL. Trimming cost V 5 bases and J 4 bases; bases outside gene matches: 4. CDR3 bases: TGCGCCAGCAGCTTTGACAGGGGGGCAGATACGCAGTATTTT. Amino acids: CASSFDRGADTQYF.

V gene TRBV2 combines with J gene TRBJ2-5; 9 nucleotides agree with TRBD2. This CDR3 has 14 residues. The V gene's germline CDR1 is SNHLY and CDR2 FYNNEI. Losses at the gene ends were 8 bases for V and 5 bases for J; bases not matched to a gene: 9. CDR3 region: CASFPPAGGETQYF. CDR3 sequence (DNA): TGTGCCAGCTTCCCCCCCGCGGGGGGGGAGACCCAGTACTTC.

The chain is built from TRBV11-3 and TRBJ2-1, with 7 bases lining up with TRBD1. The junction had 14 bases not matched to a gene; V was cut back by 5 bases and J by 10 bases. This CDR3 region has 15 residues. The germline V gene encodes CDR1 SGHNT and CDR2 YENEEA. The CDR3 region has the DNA TGTGCCAGCAGCCCGGGACAGCTATTGTTTGGGGAGCAGTTCTTC. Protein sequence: CASSPGQLLFGEQFF. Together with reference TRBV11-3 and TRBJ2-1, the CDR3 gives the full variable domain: EAGVVQSPRYKIIEKKQPVAFWCNPISGHNTLYWYLQNLGQGPELLIRYENEEAVDDSQLPKDRFSAERLKGVDSTLKIQPAELGDSAVYLCASSPGQLLFGEQFFGPGTRLTVL.

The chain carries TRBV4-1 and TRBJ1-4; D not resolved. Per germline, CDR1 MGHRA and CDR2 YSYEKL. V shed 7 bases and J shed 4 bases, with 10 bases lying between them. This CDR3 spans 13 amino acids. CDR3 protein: CASNDLSNEKLFF. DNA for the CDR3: TGCGCCAGCAACGATCTTAGTAATGAAAAACTGTTTTTT.

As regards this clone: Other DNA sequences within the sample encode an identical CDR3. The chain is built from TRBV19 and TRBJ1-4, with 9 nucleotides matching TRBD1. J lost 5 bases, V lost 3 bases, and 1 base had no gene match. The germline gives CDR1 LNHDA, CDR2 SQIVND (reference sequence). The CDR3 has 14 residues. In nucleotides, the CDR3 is TGTGCCAGTAGTATCGGACAGGGGAATGAAAAACTGTTTTTT. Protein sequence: CASSIGQGNEKLFF.

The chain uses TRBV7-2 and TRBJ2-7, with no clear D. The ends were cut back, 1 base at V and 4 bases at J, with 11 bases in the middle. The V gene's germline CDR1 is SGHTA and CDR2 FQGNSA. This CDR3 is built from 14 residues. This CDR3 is CASSLGVGSYEQYF. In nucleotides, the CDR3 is TGTGCCAGCAGCTTAGGTGTCGGTTCTTACGAGCAGTACTTC. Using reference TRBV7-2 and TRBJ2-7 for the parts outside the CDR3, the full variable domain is GAGVSQSPSNKVTEKGKDVELRCDPISGHTALYWYRQSLGQGLEFLIYFQGNSAPDKSGLPSDRFSAERTGGSVSTLTIQRTQQEDSAVYLCASSLGVGSYEQYFGPGTRLTVT.

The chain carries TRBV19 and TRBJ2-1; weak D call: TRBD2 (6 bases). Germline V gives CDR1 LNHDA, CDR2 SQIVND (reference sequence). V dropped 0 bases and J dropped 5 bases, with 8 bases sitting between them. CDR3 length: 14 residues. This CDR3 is CASSIERGHNEQFF. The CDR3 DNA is TGTGCCAGTAGTATAGAGCGGGGCCACAATGAGCAGTTCTTC.

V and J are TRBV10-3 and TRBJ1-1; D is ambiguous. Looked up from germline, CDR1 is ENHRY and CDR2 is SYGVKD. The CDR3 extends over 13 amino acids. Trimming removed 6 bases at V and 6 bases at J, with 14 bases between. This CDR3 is CAISEAYDSEAFF. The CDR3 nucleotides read TGTGCCATCAGCGAGGCTTATGACTCTGAAGCTTTCTTT.